This is a list of T cell receptor beta chains from one sample in a study of T cell repertoires in cytomegalovirus infection. TCRdb reprocessed the reads with MiXCR, giving one entry per CDR3 protein. The table includes approximately 500,000 distinct CDR3 sequences, about 33% detected once. The antigens for these receptors are not known. The material sequenced was cultured PBMCs, taken from culture after CMV antigen stimulation. Receptor source: a human donor in good health (CMV status not recorded). Some clones in this sample may be carry-over from other donors' samples. Each CDR3 is given with its conserved first and last residue. Fields, in order: J gene, V gene, D gene, clone size, CDR3 protein, CDR3 DNA. A D gene is named only where the DNA matches it firmly. Clone size is given for some rows only: seen once, a few or many times, or a class if the clone is expanded.

TRBJ2-7	TRBV10-3	.	few	CAISAGNTYEQYF	TGTGCCATCAGTGCCGGAAATACCTACGAGCAGTACTTC
TRBJ2-3	TRBV20-1	.	few	CSARSPLSADTQYF	TGCAGTGCCCGATCGCCCCTCTCGGCAGATACGCAGTATTTT
TRBJ2-3	TRBV24-1	.	few	CATSDYEYSRGGTDTQYF	TGTGCCACCAGTGATTATGAGTACTCGAGAGGGGGCACAGATACGCAGTATTTT
TRBJ2-1	TRBV9	.	few	CASSGPAGTNEQFF	TGTGCCAGCAGCGGCCCCGCGGGAACCAATGAGCAGTTCTTC
TRBJ2-2	TRBV7-9	.	.	CASTVGFLDTGELFF	TGTGCCAGCACCGTAGGTTTCCTGGACACCGGGGAGCTGTTTTTT
TRBJ1-5	TRBV4-1	.	few	CASSQEGSYNQPQHF	TGCGCCAGCAGCCAAGAGGGCAGTTACAATCAGCCCCAGCATTTT
TRBJ2-3	TRBV4-3	TRBD2	.	CASSQDLAGVDTQYF	TGCGCCAGCAGCCAAGATTTAGCGGGAGTAGATACGCAGTATTTT
TRBJ2-1	TRBV10-1	.	many	CASSESLDNEQFF	TGCGCCAGCAGTGAGTCGCTAGACAATGAGCAGTTCTTC
TRBJ2-6	TRBV5-5	TRBD2	.	CASSLSGRASGANVLTF	TGTGCCAGCAGCTTGAGCGGGAGGGCTTCTGGGGCCAACGTCCTGACTTTC
TRBJ1-5	TRBV6-1	.	.	CASSDFRANQPQHF	TGTGCCAGCAGTGATTTCAGGGCAAATCAGCCCCAGCATTTT
TRBJ1-1	TRBV4-3	TRBD1	.	CASSQVPGQGMNTEAFF	TGCGCCAGCAGCCAGGTCCCGGGACAGGGGATGAACACTGAAGCTTTCTTT
TRBJ2-1	TRBV7-3	.	few	CASSIKGLGSSYNEQFF	TGTGCCAGCAGCATAAAGGGCTTGGGAAGCTCCTACAATGAGCAGTTCTTC